These 26 T cell receptor beta chains were sequenced from one sample in a study of blood T cells in healthy people across ages. Together with a sample-barcoded 5' primer, a J-beta primer mix was included in a second PCR lasting roughly 6 to 12 cycles. TCRdb passed the 5' RACE reads through MiXCR, listing each CDR3 protein once. The sample contains 800,000 to 1,000,000 distinct CDR3 sequences, about 48% of which appear only once. Sequenced material: blood. The receptors derive from a man aged 25 to 45 in good health.

There are a few counts of this clonotype. The V call is TRBV6-6, the J call TRBJ2-3; TRBD2 agrees at 12 bases. V was clipped by 8 bases and J by 5 bases; unmatched bases: 11. Looked up from germline, CDR1 is MNHNY and CDR2 is SVGAGI (reference sequence). CDR3 length: 16 residues. Here the CDR3 reads CASEVASGGVGDTQYF. CDR3 DNA sequence: TGTGCCAGCGAGGTAGCTAGCGGGGGGGTAGGAGATACGCAGTATTTT.

The sample holds one count of this clonotype. This sequence joins TRBV29-1 and TRBJ2-7; perhaps D is TRBD1 or TRBD2 (5 bases each). The CDR3 consists of 13 residues. Trimming removed 6 bases at V and 5 bases at J, with 17 bases between. Germline loops: CDR1 SQVTM, CDR2 ANQGSEA. The CDR3 sequence: CSVNQGARDEQYF. The CDR3 DNA sequence: TGCAGCGTGAACCAGGGAGCGAGGGACGAGCAGTACTTC.

This chain joins TRBV28 and TRBJ2-7, with a tentative D call TRBD2 (5 bases). The germline V gene encodes CDR1 MDHEN and CDR2 SYDVKM. V shed 5 bases and J shed 3 bases, with 11 bases lying between them. The CDR3 loop spans 13 amino acids. As DNA, the CDR3 is TGTGCCAGCAGTCGGAGGCCCCTCTACGAGCAGTACTTC. This codes for CASSRRPLYEQYF.

The V call is TRBV5-1, the J call TRBJ2-3, with a possible D match to TRBD2 (5 bases). CDR3 length equals 16 residues. Germline assignment: CDR1 SGHRS and CDR2 YFSETQ. The V and J ends lost 6 bases and 2 bases respectively, with 19 bases between them. CDR3 residues: CASKTGPAAATDTQYF. The CDR3 nucleotides read TGCGCCAGCAAAACCGGACCAGCGGCCGCCACAGATACGCAGTATTTT.

In its sample, this clonotype was seen a few times. The chain links TRBV29-1 to TRBJ1-1, with D uncertain. This CDR3 is 13 amino acids long. The V gene's germline CDR1 is SQVTM and CDR2 ANQGSEA. V was clipped by 1 base and J by 5 bases, with 11 bases between them. The CDR3: CSVEGRGETEAFF. The CDR3 DNA reads TGCAGCGTTGAAGGACGGGGAGAAACTGAAGCTTTCTTT.

The chain couples TRBV6-5 to TRBJ2-5, with unresolved D. CDR1 is MNHEY and CDR2 is SVGAGI in the germline V gene. Trimming took 5 bases from V and 0 from J, leaving 13 bases between them. CDR3 length equals 15 residues. CDR3: CASSQDGLYQETQYF. The CDR3 DNA follows: TGTGCCAGCAGTCAGGACGGTTTGTACCAAGAGACCCAGTACTTC.

J is TRBJ2-1 and V is TRBV27, with a tentative D call TRBD2 (5 bases). Germline lookup yields CDR1 MNHEY and CDR2 SMNVEV (reference sequence). CDR3 length: 14 residues. Trimming shortened V by 8 bases and J by 4 bases, and 15 bases separated the two germline ends. The CDR3 protein is CASSSPPLYNEQFF. The CDR3 nucleotides read TGTGCCAGCTCTAGCCCCCCCCTTTACAATGAGCAGTTCTTC.

The chain uses TRBV7-2 and TRBJ1-3, with 7 bases identical to TRBD1. V dropped 5 bases and J dropped 0; count of bases not matched to a gene: 7. Germline assignment: CDR1 SGHTA and CDR2 FQGNSA. This CDR3 region has 16 residues. CDR3 sequence: CASSINRGSSGNTIYF. CDR3 nucleotide sequence: TGTGCCAGCAGCATTAACAGGGGCAGCTCTGGAAACACCATATATTTT.

The count of this clonotype is one. This chain connects TRBV20-1 to TRBJ2-7; 7 nucleotides match TRBD2. Looked up from germline, CDR1 is DFQATT and CDR2 is SNEGSKA (reference sequence). This CDR3 contains 13 residues. V was clipped by 3 bases and J by 3 bases; unmatched bases: 5. This CDR3 reads CSASPGLFYEQYF. In DNA form, the CDR3 reads TGCAGTGCTAGCCCGGGACTATTCTACGAGCAGTACTTC.

The V gene is TRBV7-9, the J gene TRBJ2-7, with no clear D. Germline V CDR1 and CDR2: SEHNR, FQNEAQ (reference sequence). CDR3 size: 15 residues. V was clipped by 5 bases and J by 0 bases, with 14 bases between them. The CDR3 loop is CASSPLIHSSYEQYF. The CDR3 DNA is TGTGCCAGCAGCCCGCTGATCCATTCCTCCTACGAGCAGTACTTC.

The chain joins TRBV2 to TRBJ1-5; D gene ambiguous. Between the trimmed V and J ends, which lost 3 bases and 3 bases, there was a span of 6 bases. Germline lookup yields CDR1 SNHLY and CDR2 FYNNEI. The CDR3 is 13 amino acids. This CDR3 is CASSDPVNQPQHF. The CDR3 region has the DNA TGTGCCAGCAGTGATCCGGTCAATCAGCCCCAGCATTTT.

This clonotype was counted only a few times. CDR3 nucleotides: TGTGCCAGCAGTGAAGGGGCAGGGGGGGAGCAGTACTTC. Its translation: CASSEGAGGEQYF. The V call is TRBV2, the J call TRBJ2-5; D may match TRBD1 or TRBD2 (7 bases each). V was clipped by 1 base and J by 11 bases, with 14 bases between them. The germline CDR1 and CDR2 sequences are SNHLY and FYNNEI. This CDR3 has 13 residues.

The chain recombines TRBV14 with TRBJ2-5; D is possibly TRBD1 or TRBD2 (5 bases each). V was cut by 6 bases and J by 2 bases, with 16 bases left in between. Germline CDR1 reads SGHDN; CDR2 reads FVKESK. This CDR3 has 15 residues. In DNA, the CDR3 is TGTGCCAGCAGTCGCCAATCCTGGGGGCAAGAGACCCAGTACTTC. Protein sequence: CASSRQSWGQETQYF.

This clonotype was found a few times. V and J are TRBV7-8 and TRBJ1-1; D gene ambiguous. Germline V CDR1 and CDR2: SGHVS, FQNEAQ. V lost 6 bases and J lost 5, with 13 bases in between. CDR3 size: 13 residues. The CDR3 region is CASSFTTGTEAFF. The DNA for the CDR3 is TGTGCCAGCAGTTTCACGACGGGGACTGAAGCTTTCTTT. Complete variable domain (other parts from reference TRBV7-8 and TRBJ1-1): GAGVSQSPRYKVAKRGQDVALRCDPISGHVSLFWYQQALGQGPEFLTYFQNEAQLDKSGLPSDRFFAERPEGSVSTLKIQRTQQEDSAVYLCASSFTTGTEAFFGQGTRLTVV.

This clonotype was seen a few times. This sequence joins TRBV6-6 and TRBJ2-7, with D perhaps matching TRBD1 (6 bases). Germline-derived CDR1 and CDR2 are MNHNY and SVGAGI (reference sequence). V was cut by 7 bases and J by 0 bases, with 10 bases left in between. This CDR3 contains 13 residues. The CDR3 sequence is CASTLTGSYEQYF. The CDR3 DNA reads as TGTGCCAGCACCCTGACAGGCTCCTACGAGCAGTACTTC.

The J gene is TRBJ2-6, the V gene TRBV6-5; unclear D gene. Germline V gene sequence: CDR1 MNHEY, CDR2 SVGAGI. The CDR3 loop spans 19 amino acids. V was pared by 0 bases and J by 0 bases, with 15 bases between. DNA for the CDR3: TGTGCCAGCAGTTACTCGAGTATTAGGGTTCTCTCTGGGGCCAACGTCCTGACTTTC. Its protein product is CASSYSSIRVLSGANVLTF.

The CDR3 sequence is CASRGLVQQALFSVMQYF. The CDR3 region has the DNA TGTGCCAGCAGGGGACTAGTCCAACAAGCTTTATTTTCGGTAATGCAGTATTTT. This sequence joins TRBV6-2 or TRBV6-3 and TRBJ2-3; 8 bases are shared with TRBD2. The CDR3 is 18 residues long. Germline CDR1 reads MNHEY; CDR2 reads SVGEGT. The V segment lost 6 bases and the J segment 11 bases; nucleotides outside the gene matches: 25.

The chain links TRBV5-1 to TRBJ2-3, with 7 positions matching TRBD1. This CDR3 is 16 amino acids long. V was clipped by 4 bases and J by 2 bases; unmatched bases: 10. CDR1 and CDR2 from the germline V gene are SGHRS and YFSETQ. Here the CDR3 DNA reads TGCGCCAGCAGCCCAGGGACAGAGATCTCCACAGATACGCAGTATTTT. Protein sequence: CASSPGTEISTDTQYF.

The chain recombines TRBV27 with TRBJ1-2; no clear D. V was pared by 8 bases and J by 4 bases, with 11 bases between. The CDR3 contains 12 residues. Germline-derived CDR1 and CDR2 are MNHEY and SMNVEV (reference sequence). The CDR3 region has the DNA TGTGCCAGCGGTCAGGCTTCCTATGGCTACACCTTC. Protein sequence: CASGQASYGYTF.

J is TRBJ2-1 and V is TRBV6-6; 11 bases match TRBD2. The V segment lost 6 bases and the J segment 8 bases; nucleotides outside the gene matches: 6. The CDR3 extends over 14 amino acids. Germline loops: CDR1 MNHNY, CDR2 SVGAGI (reference sequence). The CDR3 loop reads CASRASGGTHEQFF. CDR3 sequence (DNA): TGTGCCAGCAGGGCTAGCGGGGGGACTCATGAGCAGTTCTTC.

The chain combines TRBV9 with TRBJ2-4, with TRBD1 identical over 9 bases. The J call may not be correct, given that the DNA end is closer to TRBJ2-7. The CDR3 runs 14 residues. Germline V gene sequence: CDR1 SGDLS, CDR2 YYNGEE. The CDR3 nucleotides read TGTGCCAGCAGCCCAATAGGGACAGGGTTCGAGCAGTACTTC. Protein: CASSPIGTGFEQYF.

V gene TRBV5-6 combines with J gene TRBJ2-7; tentatively, D is TRBD1 or TRBD2 (5 bases each). Trimming stripped 3 bases from V and 4 bases from J, with 17 bases between. The CDR3 is made up of 15 amino acids. Germline-derived CDR1 and CDR2 are SGHDT and YYEEEE. CDR3 nucleotides: TGTGCCAGCAGCTATAAACAGGAGGCTCGGTACGAGCAGTACTTC. This codes for CASSYKQEARYEQYF.

The sample holds a few counts of this clonotype. The genes are TRBV27 and TRBJ2-7, with a possible D match to TRBD1 (6 bases). Germline loops: CDR1 MNHEY, CDR2 SMNVEV (reference sequence). This CDR3 has 16 amino acids. V was trimmed by 4 bases and J by 5 bases, leaving 21 bases between them. The DNA of the CDR3 is TGTGCCAGCAGTTATATTTCAGAAACAGGGACCCACGAGCAGTACTTC. It codes for CASSYISETGTHEQYF.

The chain couples TRBV27 to TRBJ2-1; 13 nucleotides align to TRBD2. The germline gives CDR1 MNHEY, CDR2 SMNVEV (reference sequence). The CDR3 consists of 18 residues. The V and J ends lost 5 bases and 0 bases, in that order; junction bases with no gene match: 7. The CDR3 DNA sequence: TGTGCCAGCAGTATCCGGACTAGCGGGGGCCGCTCCTACAATGAGCAGTTCTTC. It encodes CASSIRTSGGRSYNEQFF.

The chain combines TRBV5-1 with TRBJ2-7; D is uncertain. Germline CDR1 SGHRS, CDR2 YFSETQ. Trimming removed 0 bases at V and 6 bases at J, with 13 bases between. This CDR3 is built from 14 residues. The CDR3 spells CASSLEQTSGEQYF. CDR3 coding DNA: TGCGCCAGCAGCTTGGAGCAGACTTCGGGCGAGCAGTACTTC.

The chain has TRBV7-9 and TRBJ2-1; D is ambiguous. Germline loops: CDR1 SEHNR, CDR2 FQNEAQ (reference sequence). This CDR3 comprises 14 residues. Between the trimmed V and J ends, which lost 9 bases and 0 bases, there was a span of 12 bases. CDR3 DNA: TGTGCCAGTTGCCCCGAGAGCTCCTACAATGAGCAGTTCTTC. Protein sequence: CASCPESSYNEQFF.